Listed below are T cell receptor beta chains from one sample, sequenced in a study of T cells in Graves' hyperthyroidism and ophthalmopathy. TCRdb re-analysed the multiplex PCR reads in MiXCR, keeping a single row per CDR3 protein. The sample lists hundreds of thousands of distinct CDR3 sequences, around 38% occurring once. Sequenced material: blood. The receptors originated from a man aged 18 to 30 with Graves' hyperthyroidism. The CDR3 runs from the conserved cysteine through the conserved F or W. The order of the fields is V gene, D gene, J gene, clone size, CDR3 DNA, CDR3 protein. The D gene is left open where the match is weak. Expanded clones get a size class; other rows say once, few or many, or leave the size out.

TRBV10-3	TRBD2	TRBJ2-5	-	TGTGCCATCAGTGAGGGATTTGGCGGGGGAGAGACCCAGTACTTC	CAISEGFGGGETQYF
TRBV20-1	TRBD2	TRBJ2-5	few	TGCAGTGCCACCCCATCTAGCGGGTCGCAAGAGACCCAGTACTTC	CSATPSSGSQETQYF
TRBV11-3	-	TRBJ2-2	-	TGTGCCAGCAGCGTAACTAGTAACACCGGGGAGCTGTTTTTT	CASSVTSNTGELFF
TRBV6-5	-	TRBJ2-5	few	TGTGCCAGCAGTTACTCGCAGGGTAGTGAAGAGACCCAGTACTTC	CASSYSQGSEETQYF
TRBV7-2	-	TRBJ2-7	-	TGTGCCAGCAGCTATGTTCCGCAGGCCCGGTCCTACGAGCAGTACTTC	CASSYVPQARSYEQYF
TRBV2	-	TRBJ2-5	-	TGTGCCAGCAGTTGGCCGGATCAAGAGACCCAGTACTTC	CASSWPDQETQYF
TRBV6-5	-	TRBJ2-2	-	TGTGCCAGCAGTGAACCCAGGGTACTGTTTTTT	CASSEPRVLFF
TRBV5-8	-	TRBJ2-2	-	TGTGCCAGCAGCGCCGGTACCACCGGGGAGCTGTTTTTT	CASSAGTTGELFF
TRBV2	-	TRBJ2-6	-	TGTGCCAGCAGTGTCGGACCGGGCTCTGGGGCCAACGTCCTGACTTTC	CASSVGPGSGANVLTF
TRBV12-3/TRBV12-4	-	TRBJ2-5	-	TGTGCCAGCAGTCCCGTCCAGTGGGGGGGCCCGGAGACCCAGTACTTC	CASSPVQWGGPETQYF
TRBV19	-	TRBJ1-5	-	TGTGCCAGTAGTATATCGGCGGGTTTTTATCAGCCCCAGCATTTT	CASSISAGFYQPQHF
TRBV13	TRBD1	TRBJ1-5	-	TGTGCCAGCAGCTCAGGCGGAGACAGGGCGAATCAGCCCCAGCATTTT	CASSSGGDRANQPQHF
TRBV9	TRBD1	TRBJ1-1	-	TGTGCCAGCAGCGATTCCCGGGACAGAGTCCCTGAAGCTTTCTTT	CASSDSRDRVPEAFF
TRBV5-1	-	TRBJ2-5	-	TGCGCCAGCAGCTCGGACGAGACCCAGTACTTC	CASSSDETQYF
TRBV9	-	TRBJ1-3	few	TGTGCCAGCAGCGTAGGGCCCGCTAACTCTGGAAACACCATATATTTT	CASSVGPANSGNTIYF
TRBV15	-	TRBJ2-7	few	TGTGCCACCAGCAGAGAAACAGTACGCGAGCAGTACTTC	CATSRETVREQYF
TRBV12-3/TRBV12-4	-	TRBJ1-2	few	TGTGCCAGCAGTGAAGCGTGGGCGGACAGCTATGGCTACACCTTC	CASSEAWADSYGYTF
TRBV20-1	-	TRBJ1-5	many	TGCAGTGCTCCCGCCCGATATAGCAATCAGCCCCAGCATTTT	CSAPARYSNQPQHF
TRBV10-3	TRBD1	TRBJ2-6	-	TGTGCCATCAGTGGGGGACAGGGGGCCAACGTCCTGACTTTC	CAISGGQGANVLTF
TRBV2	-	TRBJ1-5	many	TGTGCCAGCAACCCCGACAGGCCGCGCAATCAGCCCCAGCATTTT	CASNPDRPRNQPQHF
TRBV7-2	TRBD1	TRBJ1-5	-	TGTGCCAGCTCACCGTCAGGGGGCGAGCCCCAGCATTTT	CASSPSGGEPQHF
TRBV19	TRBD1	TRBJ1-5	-	TGTGCCAGTAGTGCTTGGACAGGTCAGCCCCAGCATTTT	CASSAWTGQPQHF
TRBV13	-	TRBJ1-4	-	TGTGCCAGCACCACAGGGTGGAGAGAAAAACTGTTTTTT	CASTTGWREKLFF
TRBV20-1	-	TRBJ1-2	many	TGCAGTGTTGCGGACAGCAAGTTCTATGGCTACACCTTC	CSVADSKFYGYTF
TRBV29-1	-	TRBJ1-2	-	TGCAGCGTACCCTCCAGAAACTATGGCTACACCTTC	CSVPSRNYGYTF
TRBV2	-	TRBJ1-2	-	TGTGCCAGCAGTGAAGATCCGGGCAGCTATGGCTACACCTTC	CASSEDPGSYGYTF
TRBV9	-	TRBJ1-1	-	TGTGCCAGCAGCTACGGGGGGGCAGCTTTCTTT	CASSYGGAAFF
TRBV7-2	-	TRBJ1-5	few	TGTGCCAGCAGCTTATCGATTTTGGGTCAGCCCCAGCATTTT	CASSLSILGQPQHF
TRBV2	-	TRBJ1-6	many	TGTGCCAGCAGCCGCGAGTCCCGGGTGGGTTCACCCCTCCACTTT	CASSRESRVGSPLHF
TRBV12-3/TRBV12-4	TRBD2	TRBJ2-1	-	TGTGCCAGCAGTGAAGCGCTAGCGGGAACTAATGAGCAGTTCTTC	CASSEALAGTNEQFF
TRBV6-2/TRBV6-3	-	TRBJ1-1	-	TGTGCCAGCAGTTACCTCTCTGTCACTGAAGCTTTCTTT	CASSYLSVTEAFF
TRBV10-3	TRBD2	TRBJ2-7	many	TGTGCCATCAGTGAGGGACTAGCGGAAGTCTACGAGCAGTACTTC	CAISEGLAEVYEQYF
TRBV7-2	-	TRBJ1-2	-	TGTGCCAGCAGCCCCCGGACTAGCGGCTACACCTTC	CASSPRTSGYTF
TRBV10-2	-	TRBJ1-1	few	TGCGCCAGCAGTGAGTCGGGGGGACCTGTGAACACTGAAGCTTTCTTT	CASSESGGPVNTEAFF
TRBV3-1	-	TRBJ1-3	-	TGTGCCAGCAGCTATAATACAGGGACTGTGCCCATATATTTT	CASSYNTGTVPIYF
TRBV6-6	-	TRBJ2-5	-	TGTGCCAGCAGTCGACGGGCTCGAGAGACCCAGTACTTC	CASSRRARETQYF